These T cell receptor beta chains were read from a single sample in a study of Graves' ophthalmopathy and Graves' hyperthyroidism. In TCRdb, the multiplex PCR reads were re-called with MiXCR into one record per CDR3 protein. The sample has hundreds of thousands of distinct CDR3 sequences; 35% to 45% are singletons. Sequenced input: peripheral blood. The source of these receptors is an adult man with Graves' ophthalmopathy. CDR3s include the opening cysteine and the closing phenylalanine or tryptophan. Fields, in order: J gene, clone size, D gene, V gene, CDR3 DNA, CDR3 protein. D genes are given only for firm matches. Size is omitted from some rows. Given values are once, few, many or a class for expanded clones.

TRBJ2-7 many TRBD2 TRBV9 TGTGCCAGCAGCGTCAGTCTAGCGGGAAAGGTACCCTACGAGCAGTACTTC CASSVSLAGKVPYEQYF
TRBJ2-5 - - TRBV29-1 TGCAGCGTTGCTCAGGGAGACCAAGAGACCCAGTACTTC CSVAQGDQETQYF
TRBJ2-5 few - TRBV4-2 TGTGCCAGCAGCCAAGTCCGCTCTGATCAAGAGACCCAGTACTTC CASSQVRSDQETQYF
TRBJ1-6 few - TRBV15 TGTGCCACCAGCAGAGTAGCGGGGTCCAGTTCACCCCTCCACTTT CATSRVAGSSSPLHF
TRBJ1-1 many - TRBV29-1 TGCAGCGTAGCGGGACTGATAAACACTGAAGCTTTCTTT CSVAGLINTEAFF
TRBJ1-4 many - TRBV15 TGTGCCACCAGCAGAGATCAGGGTAGGCCGAATGAAAAACTGTTTTTT CATSRDQGRPNEKLFF
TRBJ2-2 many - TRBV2 TGTGCCAGCAGTGAGGTTAGGGAGGACGGGGAGCTGTTTTTT CASSEVREDGELFF
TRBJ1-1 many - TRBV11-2 TGTGCCAGCAGCTCAGTGAGGGAATCAGGGCGCGCTGAAGCTTTCTTT CASSSVRESGRAEAFF
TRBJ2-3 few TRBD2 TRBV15 TGTGCCACCAGCCATAGCGGGGGGGCAAGAATAGATACGCAGTATTTT CATSHSGGARIDTQYF
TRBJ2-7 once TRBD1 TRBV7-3 TGCGCCAGCAGCCAAACGGGACAGGGGTCCTACGAGCAGTACTTC CASSQTGQGSYEQYF
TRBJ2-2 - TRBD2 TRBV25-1 TGTGCTAGAGACCCCAGCGGGATGGCCACCGGGGAGCTGTTTTTT CARDPSGMATGELFF
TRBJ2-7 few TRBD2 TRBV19 TGTGCCAGTAGTATAGTACAGTTCGGACTAGCGGGAGGATCCTACGAGCAGTACTTC CASSIVQFGLAGGSYEQYF
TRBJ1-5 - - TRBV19 TGTGCCAGTACCACAGGGATAGGATATAGCAATCAGCCCCAGCATTTT CASTTGIGYSNQPQHF
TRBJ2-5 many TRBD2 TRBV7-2 TGTGCCAGCAGCATCCGGGGCAGCGGGGGGGAGACCCAGTACTTC CASSIRGSGGETQYF
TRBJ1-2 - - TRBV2 TGTGCCAGCAGTTTGAGCCGGGACACCGGAGGCTACACCTTC CASSLSRDTGGYTF
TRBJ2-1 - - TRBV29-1 TGCAGCGGCCGGGACCTCTACAATGAGCAGTTCTTC CSGRDLYNEQFF
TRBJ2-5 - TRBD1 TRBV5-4 TGTGCCAGCAGCTCGGGACAGAACCAAGAGACCCAGTACTTC CASSSGQNQETQYF
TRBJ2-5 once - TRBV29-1 TGCAGCCATCGAGTCAGGGAAGAGACCCAGTACTTC CSHRVREETQYF
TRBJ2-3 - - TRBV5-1 TGCGCCAGCAGCTCCCTATTATCCACAGATACGCAGTATTTT CASSSLLSTDTQYF
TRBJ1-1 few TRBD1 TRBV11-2 TGTGCCAGCAGCTTATTTGGGACAGGGGCTAACACTGAAGCTTTCTTT CASSLFGTGANTEAFF
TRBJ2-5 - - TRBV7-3 TGTGCCAGCGCTCGAGGGGAGACCCAGTACTTC CASARGETQYF
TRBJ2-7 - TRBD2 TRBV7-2 TGTGCCAGCAGCACGAGACTAGCGGGCCACGAGCAGTACTTC CASSTRLAGHEQYF
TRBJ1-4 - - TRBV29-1 TGCAGCGTTGCGATGACTAGCGGGGGGGAAAAACTGTTTTTT CSVAMTSGGEKLFF
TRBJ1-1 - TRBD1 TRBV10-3 TGTGCCATCAGCCCGGACAGGTGGGACACTGAAGCTTTCTTT CAISPDRWDTEAFF
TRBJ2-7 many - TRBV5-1 TGCGCCAGCAGCTCCGACGGCGTGGGCTACGAGCAGTACTTC CASSSDGVGYEQYF
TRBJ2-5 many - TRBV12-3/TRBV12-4 TGTGCCAGCAGAGGAGGGAAACAAGAGACCCAGTACTTC CASRGGKQETQYF
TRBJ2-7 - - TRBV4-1 TGCGCCAGCAGCCAAGACCCCTGGGACCTACCCGAGCAGTACTTC CASSQDPWDLPEQYF
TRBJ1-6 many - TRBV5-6 TGTGCCAGCAGCTCCCGGGATCTATCATATTCACCCCTCCACTTT CASSSRDLSYSPLHF
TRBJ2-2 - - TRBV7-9 TGTGCCAGCAGCTTAGATCCCAGGGTTAGGACCGGGGAGCTGTTTTTT CASSLDPRVRTGELFF
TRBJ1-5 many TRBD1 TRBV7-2 TGTGCCAGCAGCTTAGGAGGGGGCTTCAATCAGCCCCAGCATTTT CASSLGGGFNQPQHF
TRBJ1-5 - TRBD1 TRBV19 TGTGCCAGTAGTAAAACAGGGGGAGTCAACAATGAGCATTTT CASSKTGGVNNEHF
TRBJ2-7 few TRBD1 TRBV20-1 TGCAGTTCCGGGCCCCCCAGGGGGCTAGAGTACGAGCAGTACTTC CSSGPPRGLEYEQYF
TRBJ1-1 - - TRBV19 TGTGCCAGTAGTTCATCTCTACTTCTTCATACTGAAGCTTTCTTT CASSSSLLLHTEAFF
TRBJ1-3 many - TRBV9 TGTGCCAGCAGCTCTGCCGGCGTCTCTGGAAACACCATATATTTT CASSSAGVSGNTIYF
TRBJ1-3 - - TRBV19 TGTGCCAGTAGTAAGAGTTTTGGAAACACCATATATTTT CASSKSFGNTIYF
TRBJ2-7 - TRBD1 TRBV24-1 TGTGCCACCAGTGATCGACGGGGGACAGGGGGCCGGTACGAGCAGTACTTC CATSDRRGTGGRYEQYF
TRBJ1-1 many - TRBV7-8 TGTGCCAGCAGCTTAGTGGAGGGGCGGACAGTCAGAACTGAAGCTTTCTTT CASSLVEGRTVRTEAFF
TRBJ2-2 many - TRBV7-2 TGTGCCAGCAGCTTAACGAACACCGGGGAGCTGTTTTTT CASSLTNTGELFF
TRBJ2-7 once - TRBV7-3 - CASSLICSARRTNEQYF
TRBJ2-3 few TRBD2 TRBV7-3 TGTGCCAGCAGTCGAAGAGCGGGAGGGCTCACAGATACGCAGTATTTT CASSRRAGGLTDTQYF
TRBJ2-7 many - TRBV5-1 TGCGCCAGCAGCACACGGACGGACTCCTACGAGCAGTACTTC CASSTRTDSYEQYF
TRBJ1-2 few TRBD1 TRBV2 TGTGCCAGCAGTCCTCGACCAGGACAGGGCCGGGGCTACACCTTC CASSPRPGQGRGYTF
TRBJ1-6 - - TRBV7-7 TGTGCTAGCAGTAGGGGTATGTGGAAAAGGGCACCCCTCCACTTT CASSRGMWKRAPLHF
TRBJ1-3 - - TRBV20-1 TGCAGTGCTAGAGATACGGGGAAGGGAAACACCATATATTTT CSARDTGKGNTIYF
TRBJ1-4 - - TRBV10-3 TGTGCCATCAGCACCCCTACAGGGACGCTAGAAAAACTGTTTTTT CAISTPTGTLEKLFF
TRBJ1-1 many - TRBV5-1 TGCGCCAGCAGCTTGGGGATGGGGGCACGTACTGAAGCTTTCTTT CASSLGMGARTEAFF